The 17 T cell receptor beta chains below were found in one sample sequenced in a study of post-analysis software for immune sequencing data. These TCRs' antigens remain unknown. Study-wide results and caveats: Included in a set of about 5 TRBV segments more frequent in patients than controls were TRBV5-6, TRBV5-1 and TRBV20-1.

Each TCR beta cDNA library carried unique molecular identifiers. Using its own MiXCR run on the PCR reads, TCRdb lists one record per CDR3 protein. The sample includes 600,000 to 750,000 distinct CDR3 sequences, roughly three fifths seen only once; the top ten take about 11%. Sample: blood. The receptors were sampled from a girl aged 2 to 10 with multiple sclerosis.

The chain combines TRBV7-2 with TRBJ2-6, with D hard to call. With 2 bases removed from V and 0 bases from J, the gap between germline ends came to 8 bases. Per the germline V gene, CDR1 is SGHTA and CDR2 is FQGNSA. This CDR3 region has 16 residues. The CDR3 DNA reads as TGTGCCAGCAGCTTACAGTGGAACTCTGGGGCCAACGTCCTGACTTTC. Protein sequence: CASSLQWNSGANVLTF.

V gene TRBV6-2 or TRBV6-3 combines with J gene TRBJ1-1; 11 bases are shared with TRBD1. Losses at the gene ends were 4 bases for V and 10 bases for J; bases not matched to a gene: 8. The CDR3 spans 14 residues. Germline CDR1 MNHEY, CDR2 SVGEGT. This chain's CDR3 is CASSSSGTGGIAFF. The CDR3 region has the DNA TGTGCCAGCAGTTCGTCCGGGACAGGGGGAATAGCTTTCTTT.

The chain uses TRBV5-4 and TRBJ2-5, with 8 positions matching TRBD2. This CDR3 is 14 amino acids long. Germline V gene data show CDR1 as SGHNT and CDR2 as YYREEE (reference sequence). After removal of 2 bases from V and 5 bases from J, the junction contained 5 bases not matched to a gene. The CDR3 spells CASSFPGGVETQYF. The CDR3 DNA follows: TGTGCCAGCAGCTTTCCGGGGGGGGTTGAGACCCAGTACTTC. Together with reference TRBV5-4 and TRBJ2-5, the CDR3 gives the full variable domain: ETGVTQSPTHLIKTRGQQVTLRCSSQSGHNTVSWYQQALGQGPQFIFQYYREEENGRGNFPPRFSGLQFPNYSSELNVNALELDDSALYLCASSFPGGVETQYFGPGTRLLVL.

The chain links TRBV6-2 or TRBV6-3 to TRBJ1-5; the D is unclear. The length of the CDR3 is 16 residues. Germline V lookup: CDR1 MNHEY, CDR2 SVGEGT. Trimming took 0 bases from V and 0 from J, leaving 9 bases between them. This chain's CDR3 is CASSYSGGISNQPQHF. CDR3 DNA: TGTGCCAGCAGTTACTCCGGCGGCATTAGCAATCAGCCCCAGCATTTT.

The CDR3 sequence: CATSGEDRGDYNEQFF. CDR3 DNA sequence: TGTGCCACCAGCGGGGAAGACAGGGGAGACTACAATGAGCAGTTCTTC. V usage is TRBV15 and J usage is TRBJ2-1, with 8 bases matching TRBD1. Germline trimming cut 5 bases from V and 3 bases from J; bases unmatched to any gene: 9. Looked up from germline, CDR1 is LNHNV and CDR2 is YYDKDF (reference sequence). CDR3 length: 16 amino acids.

This clonotype was detected only a few times. This sequence joins TRBV10-3 and TRBJ2-1, with D hard to call. Trimming pared 7 bases from V and 8 bases from J, leaving 12 bases between. The CDR3 consists of 12 residues. Germline values: CDR1 ENHRY, CDR2 SYGVKD. CDR3 residues: CAITSGLDEQFF. Written as DNA, the CDR3 is TGTGCCATCACCTCAGGATTGGATGAGCAGTTCTTC.

This clonotype occurred a few times. J is TRBJ2-6 and V is TRBV10-3, with unresolved D. From germline, CDR1 is ENHRY and CDR2 SYGVKD. The CDR3 length is 13 residues. Trimming pared 10 bases from V and 3 bases from J, leaving 10 bases between. In DNA form, the CDR3 reads TGTGCCAGTACGGGCCTTGGGGCCAACGTCCTGACTTTC. Residues: CASTGLGANVLTF.

This chain uses TRBV27 with TRBJ2-1; 16 bases match TRBD2. J lost 11 bases, V lost 5 bases, and 6 bases had no gene match. Germline CDR1 and CDR2: MNHEY and SMNVEV (reference sequence). CDR3 length: 15 amino acids. Written as DNA, the CDR3 is TGTGCCAGCAGTCCCGGGACTAGCGGGAGGGCCAAGCAGTTCTTC. This translates into CASSPGTSGRAKQFF.

The rearrangement links TRBV30 to TRBJ2-1, with D possibly matching TRBD2 (7 bases). There are 11 residues in the CDR3. From germline, CDR1 is GTSNPN and CDR2 SVGIG (reference sequence). For the CDR3, the DNA is TGTGCTTCCAAGGAGGGGGGGCCTTGGTTCTTC. Amino acids: CASKEGGPWFF.

With respect to this clonotype: At one of its ends the junction is not consistent with the germline gene, which may arise from a read error. The V gene is TRBV7-2, the J gene TRBJ1-2; D is uncertain. From germline, CDR1 is SGHTA and CDR2 FQGNSA. This CDR3 spans 15 amino acids. The DNA for the CDR3 is TGTGCCATCAGCTGGCGGGTTGATCCTAACTATGGCTACACCTTC. Encoded protein: CAISWRVDPNYGYTF.

This clonotype was picked up a small number of times. The chain uses TRBV20-1 and TRBJ2-1; possibly TRBD2 for D (5 bases). Per germline, CDR1 DFQATT and CDR2 SNEGSKA (reference sequence). CDR3 length: 12 residues. The V end lost 5 bases, the J end lost 9 bases, and 14 bases lay between the germline ends. The CDR3 loop reads CSALSLAAEQFF. The CDR3 nucleotides read TGCAGTGCTCTTTCCCTAGCAGCTGAGCAGTTCTTC.

The V call is TRBV10-1, the J call TRBJ1-5; D uncertain. This CDR3 has 14 amino acids. In germline, CDR1 is WNHNN, CDR2 SYGVQD (reference sequence). Deletions cut 4 bases from V and 0 bases from J, with 7 bases between. The DNA of the CDR3 is TGCGCCAGCAGTGCTTCAAATAGCAATCAGCCCCAGCATTTT. It is translated as CASSASNSNQPQHF.

The table lists this clonotype with a few counts. CDR3 loop: CAAQNPADTQYF. The CDR3 nucleotides read TGTGCCGCTCAAAATCCGGCAGATACGCAGTATTTT. The chain is built from TRBV25-1 and TRBJ2-3; D remains unclear. The V gene's germline CDR1 is MGHDK and CDR2 SYGVNS. V lost 11 bases and J 4 bases, leaving 13 bases between the germline ends. The CDR3 sequence is 12 residues long.

This chain connects TRBV9 to TRBJ2-1, with TRBD2 identical over 7 bases. This CDR3 has 16 residues. CDR1 is SGDLS, CDR2 YYNGEE, per germline. The J segment lost 11 bases and the V segment lost 0 bases, leaving 14 bases of the junction unmatched. The CDR3 DNA sequence: TGTGCCAGCAGCGTAGCGAGCGGGGAGTACAATGATAAGCAGTTCTTC. Its translation is CASSVASGEYNDKQFF.

This rearrangement joins TRBV9 to TRBJ1-2; D unresolved. The V end lost 1 base, the J end lost 2 bases, and 6 bases lay between the germline ends. CDR1 is SGDLS and CDR2 is YYNGEE in the germline V gene. This CDR3 has 13 amino acids. In DNA form, the CDR3 reads TGTGCCAGCAGCGTATCAGGAAACTATGGCTACACCTTC. This gives the protein CASSVSGNYGYTF.

This chain joins TRBV20-1 and TRBJ2-4; TRBD1 matches 10 bases. The end of the DNA aligns better with TRBJ2-7, so the J call may be wrong. Germline V lookup: CDR1 DFQATT, CDR2 SNEGSKA (reference sequence). The CDR3 spans 11 residues. Here the CDR3 reads CSARTGGEQYF. The CDR3 DNA sequence: TGCAGTGCTCGGACAGGGGGCGAGCAGTACTTC.

The chain combines TRBV5-4 with TRBJ2-5; 9 positions match TRBD1. The V segment lost 4 bases and the J segment 5 bases; nucleotides outside the gene matches: 9. The CDR3 has 15 amino acids. Germline CDR1 SGHNT, CDR2 YYREEE (reference sequence). CDR3 in DNA: TGTGCCAGCAGCGCAAGACAGGGGGGTATGGAGACCCAGTACTTC. Amino acid sequence: CASSARQGGMETQYF. The full variable domain, rest sourced from reference TRBV5-4 and TRBJ2-5, is ETGVTQSPTHLIKTRGQQVTLRCSSQSGHNTVSWYQQALGQGPQFIFQYYREEENGRGNFPPRFSGLQFPNYSSELNVNALELDDSALYLCASSARQGGMETQYFGPGTRLLVL.